This T cell receptor (beta chain) was sequenced in a study of beta chain features in type 1 diabetes. This clone was counted only a few times. Sequenced material consisted of expressed TCRB transcripts (all of the isolated RNA was reverse transcribed). Clones were read by immunoSEQ multiplex PCR, and TCRdb kept only the in-frame ones, dropping some. The table records 360,000 or so clones, roughly a fifth of them present only once. Unmatched junction bases numbered 4, after V lost 4 bases and J lost 0 bases. Per the germline V gene, CDR1 is SGHRS and CDR2 is YFSETQ. This CDR3 is built from 15 residues.

The sequence was collected from a woman aged 18-29 years in good health. The sequenced sample consisted of naive CD4+ T cells from blood. This chain links TRBV5-1 with TRBJ2-7; 10 bases agree with TRBD1. The CDR3 loop reads CASSPGTGVSYEQYF. The DNA for the CDR3 is TGCGCCAGCAGCCCCGGGACAGGGGTCTCCTACGAGCAGTACTTC.